A single sample is the source of the 30 T cell receptor beta chains below, sequenced in a study of CD8 T cells in Susac syndrome (dated by TCRdb to about 2019). Library method: the immunoSEQ multiplex PCR assay. RNA was extracted with the RNeasy kit and about 0.5 to 1 ug was reverse transcribed using random hexamers. TCRdb trimmed public reads at Q25 via fastp, called clones via MiXCR and kept in-frame beta chains. Rows are unified per CDR3 protein, each entry keeping the most common DNA and genes. This sample gives 100,000 to 150,000 distinct CDR3 sequences in total; 75% to 90% of them show up just once. The ten largest clones represent around 0.49% of the sample. Sequencing used CD8+ T cells from PBMCs. The source is a human donor with multiple sclerosis.

The chain combines TRBV12-3 or TRBV12-4 with TRBJ2-1, with 7 bases matching TRBD1. J lost 4 bases, V lost 8 bases, and 5 bases had no gene match. This CDR3 has 13 amino acids. The CDR3 DNA reads TGTGCCAGCGGCAGGGGGATTTACAATGAGCAGTTCTTC. It codes for CASGRGIYNEQFF.

This clonotype was found once. V and J are TRBV11-2 and TRBJ2-2; 7 bases are a match to TRBD2. With 7 bases clipped from V and 2 bases from J, the junction kept 7 bases outside the gene matches. Germline assignment: CDR1 SGHAT and CDR2 FQNNGV. CDR3 length: 15 amino acids. CDR3 DNA: TGTGCCAGCAATGCCCTAGCGGATAACACCGGGGAGCTGTTTTTT. It codes for CASNALADNTGELFF. Using reference TRBV11-2 and TRBJ2-2 for the parts outside the CDR3, the full variable domain is EAGVAQSPRYKIIEKRQSVAFWCNPISGHATLYWYQQILGQGPKLLIQFQNNGVVDDSQLPKDRFSAERLKGVDSTLKIQPAKLEDSAVYLCASNALADNTGELFFGEGSRLTVL.

This clonotype was counted a single time. The chain links TRBV10-3 to TRBJ1-2; TRBD1 agrees at 8 bases. The length of the CDR3 is 14 residues. Germline V CDR1 and CDR2: ENHRY, SYGVKD. The V segment lost 2 bases and the J segment 4 bases; nucleotides outside the gene matches: 3. In nucleotides, the CDR3 is TGTGCCATCAGTGAGACGGACAGGGTCTATGGCTACACCTTC. Its translation is CAISETDRVYGYTF.

This chain links TRBV6-2 or TRBV6-3 with TRBJ2-2, with D uncertain. V was pared by 1 base and J by 5 bases, with 8 bases between. The germline CDR1 and CDR2 sequences are MNHEY and SVGEGT. There are 14 residues in the CDR3. CDR3: CASSYLYGTGELFF. Here the CDR3 DNA reads TGTGCCAGCAGTTACTTATACGGAACCGGGGAGCTGTTTTTT.

This chain links TRBV2 with TRBJ1-1, with D possibly TRBD1 on 5 matching bases. Germline CDR1 is SNHLY and CDR2 is FYNNEI. V was trimmed by 7 bases and J by 5 bases, leaving 20 bases between them. CDR3 length: 15 amino acids. The CDR3 is CASKIPEGPGTEAFF. CDR3 DNA: TGTGCCAGCAAGATACCAGAGGGACCGGGGACTGAAGCTTTCTTT.

This clonotype occurred a few times. The genes are TRBV7-9 and TRBJ2-1; the match to TRBD2 covers 9 bases. Germline trimming cut 5 bases from V and 0 bases from J; bases unmatched to any gene: 8. Germline CDR1 is SEHNR and CDR2 is FQNEAQ (reference sequence). CDR3 length equals 17 residues. CDR3 loop: CASSLPSGVSSYNEQFF. The CDR3 DNA is TGTGCCAGCAGCCTCCCTAGCGGGGTTAGCTCCTACAATGAGCAGTTCTTC.

The chain uses TRBV12-3 or TRBV12-4 and TRBJ2-1; D not resolved. This CDR3 has 12 residues. Deletions cut 2 bases from V and 8 bases from J, with 7 bases between. The CDR3 sequence is CASSLNFHEQFF. CDR3 nucleotide sequence: TGTGCCAGCAGTTTAAATTTCCATGAGCAGTTCTTC.

The genes are TRBV19 and TRBJ2-1; no clear D. The CDR3 has 16 residues. CDR1 is LNHDA and CDR2 is SQIVND in the germline V gene (reference sequence). V was clipped by 5 bases and J by 0 bases, with 14 bases between them. In DNA form, the CDR3 reads TGTGCCAGTAGTCTAGGGTTGCGAAGCTCCTACAATGAGCAGTTCTTC. This gives the protein CASSLGLRSSYNEQFF.

The V gene is TRBV6-5, the J gene TRBJ2-3; 11 nucleotides match TRBD2. The junction had 12 bases not matched to a gene; V was cut back by 2 bases and J by 5 bases. Germline-derived CDR1 and CDR2 are MNHEY and SVGAGI. The CDR3 is 18 residues long. The chain's CDR3 is CASSYGHPGLADEDTQYF. The CDR3 nucleotides read TGTGCCAGCAGTTACGGTCATCCGGGACTAGCGGACGAAGATACGCAGTATTTT.

The chain combines TRBV21-1 with TRBJ2-5; TRBD2 was called by the table and not checked on the DNA. TRBV21-1 is labeled a pseudogene. CDR3 length: 15 amino acids. CDR3 bases: TGTGCCAGCACCAAGGGTGGGACTAGCGGGGGAACCCAGTACTTC. It translates to CASTKGGTSGGTQYF.

CDR3 sequence (DNA): TGCAGCGTTGGCCCCAGTTCAGAGACCCAGTACTTC. Translated, it gives CSVGPSSETQYF. The chain is built from TRBV29-1 and TRBJ2-5; D unresolved. The CDR3 covers 12 residues. Germline V gives CDR1 SQVTM, CDR2 ANQGSEA. V was trimmed by 4 bases and J by 4 bases, leaving 10 bases between them.

This chain connects TRBV4-1 to TRBJ2-1; D gene ambiguous. The V end lost 4 bases, the J end lost 7 bases, and 14 bases lay between the germline ends. This CDR3 contains 14 residues. CDR1 and CDR2 from the germline V gene are MGHRA and YSYEKL. CDR3 sequence reads: CASSPEPTMNEQFF. In nucleotides, the CDR3 is TGCGCCAGCAGCCCTGAACCGACGATGAATGAGCAGTTCTTC.

V is TRBV9 and J is TRBJ2-2; 7 nucleotides align to TRBD2. The J segment lost 3 bases and the V segment lost 2 bases, leaving 4 bases of the junction unmatched. The CDR3 spans 15 residues. From germline, CDR1 is SGDLS and CDR2 YYNGEE. CDR3 sequence reads: CASSVGGSDTGELFF. The CDR3 bases are TGTGCCAGCAGCGTTGGCGGGAGTGACACCGGGGAGCTGTTTTTT. The whole variable domain, remainder taken from reference TRBV9 and TRBJ2-2, is DSGVTQTPKHLITATGQRVTLRCSPRSGDLSVYWYQQSLDQGLQFLIQYYNGEERAKGNILERFSAQQFPDLHSELNLSSLELGDSALYFCASSVGGSDTGELFFGEGSRLTVL.

V and J are TRBV28 and TRBJ2-3; 7 bases agree with TRBD1. Germline CDR1 MDHEN, CDR2 SYDVKM. CDR3 size: 14 residues. With 2 bases clipped from V and 2 bases from J, the junction kept 1 base outside the gene matches. The CDR3 sequence is CASSLRGPTDTQYF. The DNA for the CDR3 is TGTGCCAGCAGTTTAAGGGGGCCCACAGATACGCAGTATTTT.

This clonotype was seen a few times. The chain carries TRBV6-1 and TRBJ2-5, with no clear D. This CDR3 is built from 12 residues. In germline, CDR1 is MNHNS, CDR2 SASEGT. Trimming left V 8 bases short and J 5 bases short, with 12 bases between. The CDR3 region is CASGVGAETQYF. The DNA of the CDR3 is TGTGCCAGCGGAGTAGGCGCCGAGACCCAGTACTTC.

The chain carries TRBV16 and TRBJ1-4, with a weak D call TRBD1 (5 bases). CDR1 KGHSY and CDR2 FQNENV come from the germline V gene. V gave up 4 bases and J gave up 4 bases, with 10 bases separating them. CDR3 length equals 14 residues. Here the CDR3 DNA reads TGTGCCAGCAGCCCGGTACAGGTTAATGAAAAACTGTTTTTT. It yields the protein CASSPVQVNEKLFF.

In its sample, this clonotype was seen once. The V call is TRBV5-1, the J call TRBJ2-3; D unresolved. CDR1 is SGHRS and CDR2 is YFSETQ in the germline V gene. V shed 0 bases and J shed 4 bases, with 3 bases lying between them. CDR3 length: 12 residues. In DNA, the CDR3 is TGCGCCAGCAGCTTGGTTCCAGATACGCAGTATTTT. Its protein is CASSLVPDTQYF.

This rearrangement joins TRBV14 to TRBJ2-1; 7 positions match TRBD1. From germline, CDR1 is SGHDN and CDR2 FVKESK. The CDR3 loop spans 16 amino acids. J lost 3 bases, V lost 3 bases, and 8 bases had no gene match. The chain's CDR3 is CASSHPTGQLYNEQFF. CDR3 coding DNA: TGTGCCAGCAGCCACCCTACGGGACAGCTCTACAATGAGCAGTTCTTC. Using reference TRBV14 and TRBJ2-1 for the parts outside the CDR3, the full variable domain is EAGVTQFPSHSVIEKGQTVTLRCDPISGHDNLYWYRRVMGKEIKFLLHFVKESKQDESGMPNNRFLAERTGGTYSTLKVQPAELEDSGVYFCASSHPTGQLYNEQFFGPGTRLTVL.

This chain uses TRBV7-9 with TRBJ2-1; 10 nucleotides match TRBD2. The CDR3 is 15 amino acids. The junction had 9 bases not matched to a gene; V was cut back by 7 bases and J by 6 bases. CDR1 SEHNR and CDR2 FQNEAQ come from the germline V gene (reference sequence). CDR3 DNA: TGTGCCAGCATCCAGCGGGAGGGGAGAATCAATGAGCAGTTCTTC. It translates to CASIQREGRINEQFF.

The chain has TRBV4-3 and TRBJ1-1; D not certain. The CDR3 length is 14 residues. Germline V lookup: CDR1 LGHNA, CDR2 YSLEER. V lost 6 bases to trimming and J lost 1 base, with 12 bases between them. The CDR3 sequence is CASRPWAGNTEAFF. CDR3 nucleotides: TGCGCCAGCAGACCTTGGGCGGGGAACACTGAAGCTTTCTTT.

V is TRBV11-3 and J is TRBJ2-7; D is unresolved. V lost 5 bases to trimming and J lost 7 bases, with 15 bases between them. Per the germline V gene, CDR1 is SGHNT and CDR2 is YENEEA. The CDR3 has 13 amino acids. CDR3 bases: TGTGCCAGCAGCCAATCCCCGTTGGCGGAGCAGTACGTC. Amino acid sequence: CASSQSPLAEQYV.

V usage is TRBV10-3 and J usage is TRBJ1-2; D not resolved. Trimming cost V 9 bases and J 8 bases, with 16 bases left between them. The CDR3 is 12 residues long. CDR1 ENHRY and CDR2 SYGVKD come from the germline V gene. The chain's CDR3 is CAISKPRRGYTF. The CDR3 nucleotides read TGTGCCATAAGTAAGCCCCGGAGGGGCTACACCTTC.

This chain links TRBV4-1 with TRBJ1-4, with unresolved D. Germline CDR1 reads MGHRA; CDR2 reads YSYEKL. Trimming took 0 bases from V and 0 from J, leaving 14 bases between them. The CDR3 runs to 18 residues. CDR3 bases: TGCGCCAGCAGCCAAGACCTTGGAGACTCTGCAACTAATGAAAAACTGTTTTTT. Translating it yields CASSQDLGDSATNEKLFF.

The V gene is TRBV19, the J gene TRBJ2-1, with unresolved D. The CDR3 length is 14 residues. V lost 3 bases and J lost 3, with 9 bases in between. Germline CDR1 LNHDA, CDR2 SQIVND (reference sequence). The CDR3 nucleotides read TGTGCCAGTAGTATCCCCGGCAGCTACAATGAGCAGTTCTTC. Its protein is CASSIPGSYNEQFF.

J is TRBJ2-1 and V is TRBV7-8, with 8 positions matching TRBD2. After removal of 5 bases from V and 5 bases from J, the junction contained 8 bases not matched to a gene. The CDR3 has 15 residues. In germline, CDR1 is SGHVS, CDR2 FQNEAQ. In DNA, the CDR3 is TGTGCCAGCAGCCCCGGACTAGCAGGCCACAATGAGCAGTTCTTC. This translates into CASSPGLAGHNEQFF. Looking up the rest from reference TRBV7-8 and TRBJ2-1 gives the full variable domain: GAGVSQSPRYKVAKRGQDVALRCDPISGHVSLFWYQQALGQGPEFLTYFQNEAQLDKSGLPSDRFFAERPEGSVSTLKIQRTQQEDSAVYLCASSPGLAGHNEQFFGPGTRLTVL.

This clonotype appeared once. V usage is TRBV16 and J usage is TRBJ2-1, with D possibly being TRBD2 (5 bases). CDR1 is KGHSY, CDR2 FQNENV, per germline. The V end lost 1 base, the J end lost 12 bases, and 16 bases lay between the germline ends. This CDR3 comprises 14 residues. CDR3 bases: TGTGCCAGCAGCCAATTACTAGGACCGGATCTGCAGTTCTTC. The encoded protein is CASSQLLGPDLQFF.

The CDR3 loop reads CASSVTGTGGNEQYF. The CDR3 nucleotides are TGTGCCAGCAGCGTCACCGGGACAGGGGGAAACGAGCAGTACTTC. The genes are TRBV7-8 and TRBJ2-7; 11 nucleotides align to TRBD1. Germline V CDR1 and CDR2: SGHVS, FQNEAQ. The junction had 8 bases not matched to a gene; V was cut back by 5 bases and J by 5 bases. CDR3 length equals 15 residues. Complete variable domain (other parts from reference TRBV7-8 and TRBJ2-7): GAGVSQSPRYKVAKRGQDVALRCDPISGHVSLFWYQQALGQGPEFLTYFQNEAQLDKSGLPSDRFFAERPEGSVSTLKIQRTQQEDSAVYLCASSVTGTGGNEQYFGPGTRLTVT.

The chain employs TRBV19 and TRBJ2-1; 16 bases are a match to TRBD2. This CDR3 contains 15 residues. V was pared by 7 bases and J by 10 bases, with 7 bases of the junction left unmatched. CDR1 is LNHDA and CDR2 is SQIVND in the germline V gene (reference sequence). The CDR3 sequence is CASTAGTSGGDEQFF. CDR3 nucleotide sequence: TGTGCCAGTACCGCAGGGACTAGCGGGGGGGACGAGCAGTTCTTC.

This chain's CDR3 is CASSPEGGERAAIPQHF. CDR3 in DNA: TGTGCCAGCAGTCCAGAAGGGGGGGAAAGGGCCGCGATCCCCCAGCATTTT. The chain carries TRBV27 and TRBJ1-5, with a weak D call TRBD1 (6 bases). The CDR3 sequence is 17 residues long. Per the germline V gene, CDR1 is MNHEY and CDR2 is SMNVEV (reference sequence). Trimming removed 5 bases from V and 10 bases from J, with 27 bases in between.

This clonotype has just one count. The J gene is TRBJ2-5, the V gene TRBV5-6, with TRBD2 as a possible D gene (6 bases). The CDR3 has 13 residues. The V gene's germline CDR1 is SGHDT and CDR2 YYEEEE. V shed 4 bases and J shed 7 bases, with 14 bases lying between them. The CDR3 is CASSPWPGGTQYF. As DNA, the CDR3 is TGTGCCAGCAGCCCCTGGCCCGGGGGGACCCAGTACTTC. The whole variable domain, filled in from reference TRBV5-6 and TRBJ2-5, reads DAGVTQSPTHLIKTRGQQVTLRCSPKSGHDTVSWYQQALGQGPQFIFQYYEEEERQRGNFPDRFSGHQFPNYSSELNVNALLLGDSALYLCASSPWPGGTQYFGPGTRLLVL.